The 20 T cell receptor beta chains presented below share a single source sample, sequenced in a study of blood T cell repertoires in COVID-19. Produced via immunoSEQ multiplex PCR; TCRdb's table is partial and in-frame only. The sample consists of roughly 230,000 clones, 84% of them appearing once. The material sequenced was peripheral blood. The receptors shown here come from a man aged 50 or older with acute or convalescent COVID-19.

CDR3 protein: CASSPGRGSNQPQHF. Here the CDR3 DNA reads TGTGCCAGTAGTCCAGGCAGGGGCAGCAATCAGCCCCAGCATTTT. The J gene is TRBJ1-5, the V gene TRBV19, with a tentative D call TRBD1 (6 bases). V was trimmed by 5 bases and J by 1 base, leaving 12 bases between them. Germline CDR1 reads LNHDA; CDR2 reads SQIVND (reference sequence). This CDR3 has 15 residues. The full variable domain, its missing parts supplied by reference TRBV19 and TRBJ1-5, is DGGITQSPKYLFRKEGQNVTLSCEQNLNHDAMYWYRQDPGQGLRLIYYSQIVNDFQKGDIAEGYSVSREKKESFPLTVTSAQKNPTAFYLCASSPGRGSNQPQHFGDGTRLSIL.

The J gene is TRBJ1-2, the V gene TRBV19; 7 bases fit TRBD1. J lost 6 bases, V lost 4 bases, and 11 bases had no gene match. The CDR3 runs to 15 residues. The germline gives CDR1 LNHDA, CDR2 SQIVND (reference sequence). This chain's CDR3 is CASSKANDRVNGYTF. CDR3 coding DNA: TGTGCCAGTAGTAAGGCTAACGACAGGGTGAATGGCTACACCTTC.

This chain connects TRBV6-5 to TRBJ1-4; TRBD1 matches 12 bases. The germline V gene has CDR1 MNHEY and CDR2 SVGAGI. V shed 6 bases and J 8 bases; nucleotides not matched to a gene: 7. This CDR3 contains 15 residues. The CDR3 nucleotides are TGTGCCAGCAGCAGGGACAGGGGGCCTACAGAAAAACTGTTTTTT. It encodes CASSRDRGPTEKLFF.

This chain uses TRBV4-2 with TRBJ2-7; tentative D call: TRBD1 (6 bases). V was clipped by 0 bases and J by 3 bases, with 12 bases between them. This CDR3 has 15 residues. The V gene's germline CDR1 is LGHNA and CDR2 YNFKEQ. CDR3 nucleotide sequence: TGTGCCAGCAGCCAAGAGACAGGTTTCTTCTACGAGCAGTACTTC. Its protein product is CASSQETGFFYEQYF.

The V gene is TRBV19, the J gene TRBJ2-3, with 10 bases lining up with TRBD1. The CDR3 covers 18 residues. Germline V gene sequence: CDR1 LNHDA, CDR2 SQIVND (reference sequence). After removal of 2 bases from V and 3 bases from J, the junction contained 11 bases not matched to a gene. This CDR3 reads CASSIQTAGTGVTDTQYF. Here the CDR3 DNA reads TGTGCCAGTAGTATACAAACAGCCGGGACAGGGGTTACAGATACGCAGTATTTT.

J is TRBJ1-2 and V is TRBV6-4; D is ambiguous. Per germline, CDR1 MRHNA and CDR2 SNTAGT. The ends were cut back, 4 bases at V and 8 bases at J, with 14 bases in the middle. This CDR3 has 13 amino acids. For the CDR3, the DNA is TGTGCCAGCAGTGCGCGGGAAGGGATCGGCTACACCTTC. Translated, it gives CASSAREGIGYTF.

The chain is built from TRBV2 and TRBJ1-1, with 7 bases that match TRBD1. Germline V CDR1 and CDR2: SNHLY, FYNNEI. The CDR3 covers 14 residues. V was clipped by 6 bases and J by 1 base; unmatched bases: 5. The CDR3 protein is CASRQQGWNTEAFF. CDR3 in DNA: TGTGCCAGCAGACAACAGGGGTGGAACACTGAAGCTTTCTTT.

This clone has more than one count but fewer than ten. The V and J genes are TRBV5-1 and TRBJ1-4; TRBD1 is a possible D gene (6 bases). The CDR3 runs to 13 residues. The V and J ends lost 3 bases and 7 bases respectively, with 10 bases between them. The germline gives CDR1 SGHRS, CDR2 YFSETQ. Here the CDR3 reads CASSWGLREKLFF. The CDR3 region has the DNA TGCGCCAGCAGCTGGGGGCTGCGTGAAAAACTGTTTTTT. Based on the CDR3 plus reference TRBV5-1 and TRBJ1-4, the full variable domain is KAGVTQTPRYLIKTRGQQVTLSCSPISGHRSVSWYQQTPGQGLQFLFEYFSETQRNKGNFPGRFSGRQFSNSRSEMNVSTLELGDSALYLCASSWGLREKLFFGSGTQLSVL.

The rearrangement joins TRBV7-9 to TRBJ2-2; D perhaps matches TRBD1 (6 bases). From germline, CDR1 is SEHNR and CDR2 FQNEAQ (reference sequence). Trimming stripped 4 bases from V and 2 bases from J, with 8 bases between. This CDR3 contains 14 residues. The CDR3 bases are TGTGCCAGCAGCTCGGGACAAAACACCGGGGAGCTGTTTTTT. Its translation is CASSSGQNTGELFF.

The J gene is TRBJ2-2, the V gene TRBV20-1; 7 nucleotides align to TRBD2. Germline V gives CDR1 DFQATT, CDR2 SNEGSKA (reference sequence). V trimming: 3 bases; J trimming: 0 bases; junction bases outside the gene matches: 7. There are 16 residues in the CDR3. This CDR3 reads CSASSKRGANTGELFF. Here the CDR3 DNA reads TGCAGTGCTAGTTCGAAGCGGGGTGCGAACACCGGGGAGCTGTTTTTT.

The J gene is TRBJ2-5, the V gene TRBV27; TRBD1 aligns across 8 bases. V lost 6 bases and J lost 5; bases outside the gene matches: 5. Germline lookup yields CDR1 MNHEY and CDR2 SMNVEV (reference sequence). The CDR3 contains 13 residues. The chain's CDR3 is CASSRQGRETQYF. The DNA of the CDR3 is TGTGCCAGCAGCCGACAGGGGAGGGAGACCCAGTACTTC.

The CDR3 nucleotides are TGCGCCAGCAGCTTGTCGAACCAGGGGGGCACTGAAGCTTTCTTT. This sequence encodes CASSLSNQGGTEAFF. This chain uses TRBV5-1 with TRBJ1-1; 7 nucleotides line up with TRBD1. J gave up 4 bases and V 1 base, and 7 bases lay outside the gene matches. Germline V gene sequence: CDR1 SGHRS, CDR2 YFSETQ. There are 15 residues in the CDR3.

The chain couples TRBV24-1 to TRBJ2-3; the match to TRBD2 covers 8 bases. V dropped 9 bases and J dropped 6; count of bases not matched to a gene: 7. Germline V gene lookup returns CDR1 KGHDR and CDR2 SFDVKD. The CDR3 has 13 residues. CDR3 in amino acids: CATAGLATDTQYF. CDR3 DNA: TGTGCCACCGCCGGACTAGCAACGGATACGCAGTATTTT.

CDR3 bases: TGTGCCAGCAGCCGACTACCCGGGACACCTAGCAATCAGCCCCAGCATTTT. It codes for CASSRLPGTPSNQPQHF. The chain joins TRBV28 to TRBJ1-5; D possibly corresponds to TRBD1 (6 bases). This CDR3 spans 17 amino acids. CDR1 and CDR2 (germline): MDHEN, SYDVKM. V was clipped by 6 bases and J by 0 bases, with 18 bases between them.

CDR3 bases: TGTGCCAGCAGCCAAGCGGAGGGGGCTCATCAGCCCCAGCATTTT. Translating gives CASSQAEGAHQPQHF. The V call is TRBV4-2, the J call TRBJ1-5; 7 nucleotides align to TRBD1. V lost 1 base to trimming and J lost 5 bases; unmatched junction nucleotides: 5. The CDR3 has 15 amino acids. CDR1 is LGHNA and CDR2 is YNFKEQ in the germline V gene.

The chain has TRBV19 and TRBJ2-1; 7 nucleotides match TRBD2. Germline loops: CDR1 LNHDA, CDR2 SQIVND (reference sequence). The CDR3 has 17 amino acids. The trim removed 10 bases at V and 6 bases at J, leaving 21 bases unmatched. The chain's CDR3 is CATFNPGSGPISNEQFF. CDR3 in DNA: TGTGCCACCTTCAACCCGGGTAGCGGGCCAATCTCCAATGAGCAGTTCTTC.

The chain carries TRBV9 and TRBJ1-2, with D possibly TRBD1 on 5 matching bases. CDR1 is SGDLS, CDR2 YYNGEE, per germline. This CDR3 has 16 amino acids. Trimming removed 0 bases from V and 6 bases from J, with 18 bases in between. CDR3 bases: TGTGCCAGCAGCGTAGCCCCGGGGGTAAGCGGTAATGGCTACACCTTC. Residues: CASSVAPGVSGNGYTF.

The chain employs TRBV6-4 and TRBJ1-1; 8 nucleotides agree with TRBD1. The J segment lost 6 bases and the V segment lost 6 bases, leaving 15 bases of the junction unmatched. CDR1 is MRHNA, CDR2 SNTAGT, per germline. This CDR3 is 16 amino acids long. The CDR3 region is CASRKDFSRGLAEAFF. The CDR3 nucleotides read TGTGCCAGCAGGAAAGATTTCAGCAGGGGGCTGGCTGAAGCTTTCTTT.

The table lists this clone with a few counts. This chain joins TRBV28 and TRBJ2-7, with 10 bases identical to TRBD2. The CDR3 extends over 15 amino acids. Germline-derived CDR1 and CDR2 are MDHEN and SYDVKM. The ends lost 7 bases at V and 5 bases at J; junction bases unmatched: 11. This chain's CDR3 is CASNYPGTSVNEQYF. The DNA for the CDR3 is TGTGCCAGCAACTACCCCGGGACTAGCGTTAACGAGCAGTACTTC.

The chain combines TRBV4-1 with TRBJ2-1; 9 bases agree with TRBD1. Germline V gene sequence: CDR1 MGHRA, CDR2 YSYEKL. The CDR3 sequence is 14 residues long. V was clipped by 4 bases and J by 7 bases; unmatched bases: 5. This chain's CDR3 is CASSRLQGANEQFF. The CDR3, as DNA: TGCGCCAGCAGCCGCCTACAGGGGGCGAATGAGCAGTTCTTC.